This record covers a single T cell receptor (beta chain). What it recognizes is unknown. This record belongs to a study of human T cells and chemical hapten exposure. Study-wide results and limits: Large CDR3 similarity clusters arose significantly more often from expanded TCRs than from controls. After DPC sensitization, TCRs above 1 in 1000 frequency showed no change.

Described time point: pre-sensitization, week 0. This sample's treatment: therapeutic diphenylcyclopropenone sensitization with weekly scalp DPC. The CDR3 sequence is 12 residues long. Germline CDR1 MDHEN, CDR2 SYDVKM. Between the trimmed V and J ends, which lost 8 bases and 4 bases, there was a span of 9 bases. Unique molecular identifiers were attached to individual cDNA molecules within the library. TCRdb recomputed calls from the RACE reads with MiXCR, one row per CDR3 protein. The sample holds tens of thousands of distinct CDR3 sequences, around 10% seen once. J is TRBJ2-4 and V is TRBV28, with D maybe TRBD1 (6 bases). Source: whole blood, taken in connection with sensitization to the hapten diphenylcyclopropenone (DPC). This receptor was identified in a woman between 35 and 50 years old with alopecia areata. Some clones in this sample may be carry-over from other donors' samples. CDR3 sequence (DNA): TGTGCCAGCCGGGACATAAAAAACATTCAGTACTTC. Protein: CASRDIKNIQYF.